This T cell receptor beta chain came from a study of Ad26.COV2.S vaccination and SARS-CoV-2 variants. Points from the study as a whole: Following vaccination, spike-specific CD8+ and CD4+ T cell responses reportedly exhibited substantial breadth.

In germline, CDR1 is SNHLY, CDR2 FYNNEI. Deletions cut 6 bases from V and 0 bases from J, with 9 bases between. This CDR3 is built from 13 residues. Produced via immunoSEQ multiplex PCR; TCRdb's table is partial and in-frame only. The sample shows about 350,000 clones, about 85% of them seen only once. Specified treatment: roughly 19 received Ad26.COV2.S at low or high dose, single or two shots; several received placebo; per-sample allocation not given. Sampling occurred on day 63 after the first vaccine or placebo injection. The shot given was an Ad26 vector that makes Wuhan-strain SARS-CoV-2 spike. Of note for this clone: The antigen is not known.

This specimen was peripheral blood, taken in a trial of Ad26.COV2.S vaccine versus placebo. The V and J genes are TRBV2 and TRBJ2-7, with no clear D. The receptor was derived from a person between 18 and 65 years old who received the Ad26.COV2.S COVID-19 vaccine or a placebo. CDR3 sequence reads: CASSPGRSYEQYF. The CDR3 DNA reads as TGTGCCAGCAGCCCGGGCCGCTCCTACGAGCAGTACTTC.